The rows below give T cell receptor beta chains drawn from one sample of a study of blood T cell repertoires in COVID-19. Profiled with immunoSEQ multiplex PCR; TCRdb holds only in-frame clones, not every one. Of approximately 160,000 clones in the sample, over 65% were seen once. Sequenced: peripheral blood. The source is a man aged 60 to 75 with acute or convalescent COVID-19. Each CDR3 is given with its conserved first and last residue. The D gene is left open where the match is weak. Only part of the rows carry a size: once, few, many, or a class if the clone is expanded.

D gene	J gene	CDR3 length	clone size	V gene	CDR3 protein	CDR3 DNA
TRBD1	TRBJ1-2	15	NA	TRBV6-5	CASSYGQGENYGYTF	TGTGCCAGCAGTTACGGGCAGGGGGAGAACTATGGCTACACCTTC
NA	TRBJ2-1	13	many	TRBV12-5	CASGSPTGNEQFF	TGTGCTAGTGGTTCCCCGACAGGAAATGAGCAGTTCTTC
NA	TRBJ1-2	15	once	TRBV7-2	CASSPSGRGNYGYTF	TGTGCCAGCAGCCCCTCCGGCAGGGGAAACTATGGCTACACCTTC
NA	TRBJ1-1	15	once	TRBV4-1	CASSQRTPGRAEAFF	TGCGCCAGCAGCCAACGTACTCCGGGTCGGGCTGAAGCTTTCTTT
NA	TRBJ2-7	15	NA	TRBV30	CAWSVTGAADYEQYF	TGTGCCTGGAGTGTAACCGGTGCGGCTGACTACGAGCAGTACTTC
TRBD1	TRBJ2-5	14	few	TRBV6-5	CASRTGTGTRGQYF	TGTGCCAGCAGAACCGGGACAGGGACGCGGGGTCAGTACTTC
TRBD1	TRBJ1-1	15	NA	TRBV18	CASSPREQGATEAFF	TGTGCCAGCTCACCACGCGAACAGGGGGCCACTGAAGCTTTCTTT
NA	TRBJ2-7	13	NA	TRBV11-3	CASSIGVAYEQYF	TGTGCCAGCAGTATCGGAGTGGCATACGAGCAGTACTTC
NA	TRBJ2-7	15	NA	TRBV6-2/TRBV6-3	CASSYPPGPRGEQYF	TGTGCCAGCAGTTACCCCCCAGGTCCCAGGGGCGAGCAGTACTTC
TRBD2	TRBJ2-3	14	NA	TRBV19	CAPRAGDGEDTQYF	TGTGCCCCCCGAGCGGGGGACGGGGAGGATACGCAGTATTTT
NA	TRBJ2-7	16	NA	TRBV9	CASSVGERGGGYEQYF	TGTGCCAGCAGCGTAGGAGAGAGGGGAGGGGGCTACGAGCAGTACTTC
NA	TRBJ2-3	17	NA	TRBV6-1	CASSKDPSTLITDTQYF	TGTGCCAGCAGTAAAGACCCGTCCACTCTTATCACAGATACGCAGTATTTT
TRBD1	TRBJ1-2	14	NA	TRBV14	CASSPQGAFGGYTF	TGTGCCAGCAGCCCACAGGGGGCCTTTGGGGGCTACACCTTC
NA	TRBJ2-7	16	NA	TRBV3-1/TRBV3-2	CASSHNPGQGTGEQYF	TGTGCCAGCAGCCATAATCCAGGGCAGGGGACGGGGGAGCAGTACTTC
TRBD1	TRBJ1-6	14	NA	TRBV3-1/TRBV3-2	CASSQQGANSPLHF	TGTGCCAGCAGCCAACAGGGGGCAAATTCACCCCTCCACTTT
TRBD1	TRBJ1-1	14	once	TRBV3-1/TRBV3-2	CASSQGQINTEAFF	TGTGCCAGCAGTCAGGGACAGATAAACACTGAAGCTTTCTTT
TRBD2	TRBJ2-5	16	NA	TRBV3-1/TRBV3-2	CASSLNVGGLAKTQYF	TGTGCCAGCAGCCTAAATGTGGGCGGACTAGCGAAGACCCAGTACTTC
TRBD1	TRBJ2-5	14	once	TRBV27	CASSSCGQGCTQYF	TGTGCCAGCTCGTCGTGCGGACAGGGTTGCACCCAGTACTTC
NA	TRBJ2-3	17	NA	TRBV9	CASSVDAVTGVTDTQYF	TGTGCCAGCAGCGTAGACGCGGTGACGGGAGTCACAGATACGCAGTATTTT
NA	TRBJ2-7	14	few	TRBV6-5	CASSQLPGTYEQYF	TGTGCCAGCAGCCAGTTACCGGGAACCTACGAGCAGTACTTC